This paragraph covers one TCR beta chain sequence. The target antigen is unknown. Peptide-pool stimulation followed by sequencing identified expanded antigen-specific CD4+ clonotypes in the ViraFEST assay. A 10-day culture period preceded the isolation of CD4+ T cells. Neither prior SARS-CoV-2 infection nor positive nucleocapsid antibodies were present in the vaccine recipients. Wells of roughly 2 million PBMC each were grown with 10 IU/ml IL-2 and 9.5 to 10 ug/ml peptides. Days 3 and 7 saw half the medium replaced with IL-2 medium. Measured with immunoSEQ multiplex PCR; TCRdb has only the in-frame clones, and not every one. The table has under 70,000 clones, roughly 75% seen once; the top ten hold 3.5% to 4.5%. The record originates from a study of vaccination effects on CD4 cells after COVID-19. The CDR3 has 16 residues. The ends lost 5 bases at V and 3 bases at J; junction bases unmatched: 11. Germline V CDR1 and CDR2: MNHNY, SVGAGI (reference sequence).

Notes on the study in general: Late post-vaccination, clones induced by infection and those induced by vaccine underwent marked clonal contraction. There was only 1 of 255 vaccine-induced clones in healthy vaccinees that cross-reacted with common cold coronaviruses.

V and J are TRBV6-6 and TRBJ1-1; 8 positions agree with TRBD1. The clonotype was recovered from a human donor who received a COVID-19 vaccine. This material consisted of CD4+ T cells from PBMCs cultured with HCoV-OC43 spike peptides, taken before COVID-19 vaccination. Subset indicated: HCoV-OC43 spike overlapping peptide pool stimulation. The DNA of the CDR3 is TGTGCCAGCAGTCCCCACCCAGGGGGCGCGGACACTGAAGCTTTCTTT. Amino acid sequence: CASSPHPGGADTEAFF.